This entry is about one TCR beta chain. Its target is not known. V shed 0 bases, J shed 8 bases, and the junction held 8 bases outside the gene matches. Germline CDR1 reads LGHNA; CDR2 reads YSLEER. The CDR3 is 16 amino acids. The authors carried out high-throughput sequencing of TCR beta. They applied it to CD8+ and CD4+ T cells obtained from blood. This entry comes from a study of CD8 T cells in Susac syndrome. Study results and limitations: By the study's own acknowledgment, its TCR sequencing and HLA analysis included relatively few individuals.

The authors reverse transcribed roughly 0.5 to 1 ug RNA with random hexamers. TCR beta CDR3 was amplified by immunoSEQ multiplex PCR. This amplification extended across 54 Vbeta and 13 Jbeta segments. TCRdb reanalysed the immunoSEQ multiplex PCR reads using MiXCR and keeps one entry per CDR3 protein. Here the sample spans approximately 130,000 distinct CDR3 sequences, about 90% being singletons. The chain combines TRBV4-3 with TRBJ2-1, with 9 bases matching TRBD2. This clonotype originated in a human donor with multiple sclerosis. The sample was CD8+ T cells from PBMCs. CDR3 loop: CASSQDWIAGADEQFF. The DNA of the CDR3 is TGCGCCAGCAGCCAAGATTGGATAGCGGGAGCCGATGAGCAGTTCTTC.